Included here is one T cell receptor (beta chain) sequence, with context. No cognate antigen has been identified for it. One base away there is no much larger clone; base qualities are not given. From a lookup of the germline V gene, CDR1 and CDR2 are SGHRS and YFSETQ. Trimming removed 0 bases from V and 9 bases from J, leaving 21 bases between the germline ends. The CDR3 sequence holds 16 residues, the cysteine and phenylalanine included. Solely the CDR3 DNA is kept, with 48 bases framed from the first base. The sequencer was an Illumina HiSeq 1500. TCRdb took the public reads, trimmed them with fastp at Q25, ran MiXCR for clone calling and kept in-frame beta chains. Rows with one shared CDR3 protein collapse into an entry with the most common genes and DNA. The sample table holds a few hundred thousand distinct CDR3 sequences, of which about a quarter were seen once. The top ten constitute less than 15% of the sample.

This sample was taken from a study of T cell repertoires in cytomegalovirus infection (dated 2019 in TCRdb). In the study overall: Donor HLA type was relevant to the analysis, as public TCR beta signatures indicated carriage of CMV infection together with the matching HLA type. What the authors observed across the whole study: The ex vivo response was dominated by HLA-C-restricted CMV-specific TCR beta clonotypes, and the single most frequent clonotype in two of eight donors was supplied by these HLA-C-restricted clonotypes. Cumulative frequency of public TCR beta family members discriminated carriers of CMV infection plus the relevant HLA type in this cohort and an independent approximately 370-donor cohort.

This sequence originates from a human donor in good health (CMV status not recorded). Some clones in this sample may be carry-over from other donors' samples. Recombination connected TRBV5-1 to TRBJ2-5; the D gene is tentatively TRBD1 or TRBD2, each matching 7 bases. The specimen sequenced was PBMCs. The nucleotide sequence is TGCGCCAGCAGCTTGGCGGGGACAGCGGGGCAAGGGGCCCAGTACTTC. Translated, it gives CASSLAGTAGQGAQYF. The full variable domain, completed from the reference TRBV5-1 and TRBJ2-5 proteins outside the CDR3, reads KAGVTQTPRYLIKTRGQQVTLSCSPISGHRSVSWYQQTPGQGLQFLFEYFSETQRNKGNFPGRFSGRQFSNSRSEMNVSTLELGDSALYLCASSLAGTAGQGAQYFGPGTRLLVL.